These 10 T cell receptor beta chains share one sample of origin, sequenced in a study of cytomegalovirus exposure and HLA in healthy donors. The PCR was carried out with 60 Vbeta primers and 13 Jbeta primers. Repertoires were generated with immunoSEQ multiplex PCR, while TCRdb's copy carries only in-frame clones and drops some. The sample shows about 120,000 clones, roughly 80% of them seen only once. The sequenced material came from PBMCs. The source is a woman aged 40-49 years in good health and CMV-seropositive.

The V and J genes are TRBV27 and TRBJ2-7; 9 bases align to TRBD2. The V gene end was trimmed by 6 bases and the J gene end by 6 bases; junction bases not matched to a gene: 6. The CDR3 runs to 13 residues. Germline values: CDR1 MNHEY, CDR2 SMNVEV (reference sequence). The CDR3 loop is CASSISGSPEQYF. The CDR3 DNA reads TGTGCCAGCAGCATTAGCGGGAGTCCCGAGCAGTACTTC.

To note about this clone: A junction boundary mismatches the germline segment, possibly from a read error. This rearrangement joins TRBV7-9 to TRBJ2-7; possibly TRBD1 for D (5 bases). Germline V gene sequence: CDR1 SEHNR, CDR2 FQNEAQ (reference sequence). CDR3 length equals 14 residues. In nucleotides, the CDR3 is TGTTCCAGCAGCCCCACGGCAGGGATGTACGAGCAGTACTTC. Translated: CSSSPTAGMYEQYF.

This clone was recorded only once. V gene TRBV19 combines with J gene TRBJ1-5; tentatively, D is TRBD1 (6 bases). This CDR3 contains 15 residues. Germline CDR1 LNHDA, CDR2 SQIVND (reference sequence). V lost 6 bases, J lost 2 bases, and 14 bases lay in between. CDR3 region: CASSHTRGGNQPQHF. For the CDR3, the DNA is TGTGCCAGTAGCCACACCAGGGGCGGCAATCAGCCCCAGCATTTT.

The chain links TRBV19 to TRBJ2-7, with TRBD1 matching over 7 bases. Per the germline V gene, CDR1 is LNHDA and CDR2 is SQIVND (reference sequence). J lost 2 bases, V lost 0 bases, and 10 bases had no gene match. This CDR3 region has 17 residues. The CDR3 here is CASSIEPRQGNTYEQYF. The CDR3 bases are TGTGCCAGTAGTATAGAGCCCCGACAGGGTAATACCTACGAGCAGTACTTC.

The chain recombines TRBV6-5 with TRBJ1-6; 9 bases map to TRBD1. This CDR3 comprises 14 residues. V lost 6 bases to trimming and J lost 7 bases; unmatched junction nucleotides: 4. Germline CDR1 and CDR2: MNHEY and SVGAGI. The CDR3 DNA reads TGTGCCAGCAGGGAAGGACAGGGGAATTCACCCCTCCACTTT. The encoded protein is CASREGQGNSPLHF.

This chain uses TRBV2 with TRBJ2-7; 11 bases are a match to TRBD2. CDR1 and CDR2 (germline): SNHLY, FYNNEI. The J segment lost 5 bases and the V segment lost 4 bases, leaving 7 bases of the junction unmatched. The CDR3 has 15 residues. The CDR3 loop reads CASSGGGLAGHEQYF. DNA of the CDR3: TGTGCCAGCAGTGGGGGCGGACTAGCGGGCCACGAGCAGTACTTC.

The chain is built from TRBV6-4 and TRBJ2-1; TRBD1 agrees at 10 bases. CDR3 length: 15 residues. Germline V CDR1 and CDR2: MRHNA, SNTAGT. The V segment lost 0 bases and the J segment 6 bases; nucleotides outside the gene matches: 2. The CDR3 is CASSDSGQGPNEQFF. The CDR3 DNA follows: TGTGCCAGCAGTGACTCGGGACAGGGGCCCAATGAGCAGTTCTTC.

The chain joins TRBV5-1 to TRBJ2-7; TRBD2 agrees at 9 bases. This CDR3 has 15 amino acids. Losses at the gene ends were 10 bases for V and 4 bases for J; bases not matched to a gene: 15. The germline gives CDR1 SGHRS, CDR2 YFSETQ. CDR3 residues: CASSEDLAGPYEQYF. In nucleotides, the CDR3 is TGCGCCTCCTCAGAGGATCTAGCGGGGCCATACGAGCAGTACTTC.

The CDR3 protein is CASSVAFDSGTTDTQYF. The CDR3 nucleotides read TGTGCCAGCAGCGTAGCTTTTGATAGCGGGACCACAGATACGCAGTATTTT. The chain employs TRBV9 and TRBJ2-3; 8 bases match TRBD2. Germline values: CDR1 SGDLS, CDR2 YYNGEE. With V trimmed by 0 bases and J by 2 bases, 8 bases remained unmatched. The CDR3 sequence is 17 residues long.

This clone appeared once. The CDR3 here is CASSRSGAVAEAFF. The CDR3 nucleotides read TGTGCCAGCAGTCGGAGCGGGGCGGTGGCTGAAGCTTTCTTT. The J gene is TRBJ1-1, the V gene TRBV6-5, with D possibly matching TRBD1 (5 bases). The CDR3 is 14 amino acids. The V end was cut by 5 bases, the J end by 6 bases, with 16 bases between. Germline-derived CDR1 and CDR2 are MNHEY and SVGAGI.